This T cell receptor beta chain was identified during a study of T cell changes during pregnancy in multiple sclerosis. The germline V and J ends were trimmed by 6 bases and 2 bases, with 16 bases remaining between them. The CDR3 has 15 residues. Looked up from germline, CDR1 is PRHDT and CDR2 is FYEKMQ (reference sequence). TCRdb's copy holds only in-frame clones and misses some; the assay was immunoSEQ multiplex PCR. The sample consists of around 25,000 clones, roughly 86% of them appearing once. The rearrangement links TRBV13 to TRBJ1-2; a weak D match, TRBD1 (5 bases). The specimen was CD8+ T cells from peripheral blood mononuclear cells, collected in the second trimester of pregnancy. The origin of this receptor is a female donor with multiple sclerosis, enrolled in a pregnancy study. CDR3 coding DNA: TGTGCCAGCAGTTCCAGGACAACGAAAAACTATGGCTACACCTTC. This sequence encodes CASSSRTTKNYGYTF.